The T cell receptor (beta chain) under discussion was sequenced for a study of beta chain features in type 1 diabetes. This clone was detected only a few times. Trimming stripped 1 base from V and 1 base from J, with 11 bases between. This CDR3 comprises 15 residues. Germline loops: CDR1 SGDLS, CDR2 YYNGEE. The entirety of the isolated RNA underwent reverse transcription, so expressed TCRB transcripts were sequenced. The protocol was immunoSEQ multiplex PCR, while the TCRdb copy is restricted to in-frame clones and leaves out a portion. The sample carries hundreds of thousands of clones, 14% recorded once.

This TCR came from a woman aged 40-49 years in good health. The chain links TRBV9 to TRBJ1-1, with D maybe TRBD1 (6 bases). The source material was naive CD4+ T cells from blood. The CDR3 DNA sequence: TGTGCCAGCAGCGTAATGAGCAGGGGGAACACTGAAGCTTTCTTT. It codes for CASSVMSRGNTEAFF.